Following are 7 T cell receptor beta chains from one sample sequenced in a study of control samples from healthy donors and cancer patients. Profiled with immunoSEQ multiplex PCR; TCRdb holds only in-frame clones, not every one. The sample has tens of thousands of clones, approximately 94% seen once. The sequenced sample was blood. Source of these receptors: a woman in her twenties or thirties in good health.

This clone showed up just once. The rearrangement joins TRBV6-5 to TRBJ1-1; D gene ambiguous. Between the trimmed V and J ends, which lost 3 bases and 4 bases, there was a span of 12 bases. There are 14 residues in the CDR3. From germline, CDR1 is MNHEY and CDR2 SVGAGI. CDR3 loop: CASSYSGRVTEAFF. The CDR3 bases are TGTGCCAGCAGTTATTCTGGACGGGTCACTGAAGCTTTCTTT.

This clone came up once. The V call is TRBV5-1, the J call TRBJ1-2; no clear D gene. The CDR3 is 13 residues long. Trimming removed 4 bases from V and 8 bases from J, with 15 bases in between. CDR1 is SGHRS and CDR2 is YFSETQ in the germline V gene. CDR3 DNA sequence: TGCGCCAGCAGCCTGGACGTAAAGCAGGGCTACACCTTC. Translated: CASSLDVKQGYTF.

This clone was observed once. V usage is TRBV19 and J usage is TRBJ2-3; TRBD2 might be the D (5 bases). CDR1 and CDR2 (germline): LNHDA, SQIVND (reference sequence). The CDR3 consists of 13 residues. V was clipped by 5 bases and J by 6 bases, with 12 bases between them. As DNA, the CDR3 is TGTGCCAGTAGTCGTGAGAGGGATGATACGCAGTATTTT. Its protein is CASSRERDDTQYF.

The chain joins TRBV9 to TRBJ1-2; no clear D gene. The CDR3 length is 16 residues. From germline, CDR1 is SGDLS and CDR2 YYNGEE. The ends were cut back, 4 bases at V and 0 bases at J, with 16 bases in the middle. This CDR3 reads CASSRREISANYGYTF. The CDR3 bases are TGTGCCAGCAGCCGTAGGGAAATCTCAGCTAACTATGGCTACACCTTC.

This sequence joins TRBV12-5 and TRBJ1-2; D call uncertain. CDR3 size: 13 residues. The V end lost 5 bases, the J end lost 11 bases, and 18 bases lay between the germline ends. CDR1 is LGHNT and CDR2 is FRNRAP in the germline V gene. Here the CDR3 DNA reads TGTGCTAGTGGTCCAGACCGGGGTCCTTATTACACCTTC. Its translation: CASGPDRGPYYTF. The variable domain in full, with the rest retrieved from reference TRBV12-5 and TRBJ1-2, is DARVTQTPRHKVTEMGQEVTMRCQPILGHNTVFWYRQTMMQGLELLAYFRNRAPLDDSGMPKDRFSAEMPDATLATLKIQPSEPRDSAVYFCASGPDRGPYYTFGSGTRLTVV.

The V and J genes are TRBV4-1 and TRBJ1-1; a weak D match, TRBD1 (5 bases). Germline CDR1 and CDR2: MGHRA and YSYEKL. Trimming pared 3 bases from V and 6 bases from J, leaving 14 bases between. The CDR3 runs to 14 residues. CDR3 DNA sequence: TGCGCCAGCAGCCAGGCTCGGGGGTTCGCTGAAGCTTTCTTT. Its translation: CASSQARGFAEAFF.

V is TRBV29-1 and J is TRBJ1-1; no definite D call. Per germline, CDR1 SQVTM and CDR2 ANQGSEA. The CDR3 consists of 12 residues. The V gene lost 6 bases and the J gene lost 4 bases, with 12 bases spanning the gap. In DNA form, the CDR3 reads TGCAGCGTCCCTTATTCAAGCACTGAAGCTTTCTTT. Translation: CSVPYSSTEAFF.